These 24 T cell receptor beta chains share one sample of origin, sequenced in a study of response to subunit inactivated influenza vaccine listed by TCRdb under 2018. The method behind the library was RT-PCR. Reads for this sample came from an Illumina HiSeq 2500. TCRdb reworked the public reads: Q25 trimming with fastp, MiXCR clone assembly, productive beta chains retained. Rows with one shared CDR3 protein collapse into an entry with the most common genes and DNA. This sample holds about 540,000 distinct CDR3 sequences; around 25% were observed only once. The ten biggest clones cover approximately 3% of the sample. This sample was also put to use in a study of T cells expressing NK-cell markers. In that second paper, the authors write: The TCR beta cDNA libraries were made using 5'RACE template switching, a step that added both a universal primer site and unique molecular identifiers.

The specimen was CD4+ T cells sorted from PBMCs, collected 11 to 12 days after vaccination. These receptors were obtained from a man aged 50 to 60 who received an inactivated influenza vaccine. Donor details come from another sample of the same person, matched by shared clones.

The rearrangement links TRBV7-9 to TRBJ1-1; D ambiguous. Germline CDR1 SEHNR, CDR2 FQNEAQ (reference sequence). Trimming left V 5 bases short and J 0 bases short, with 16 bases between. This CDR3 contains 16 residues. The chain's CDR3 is CASSPLLPPVNTEAFF. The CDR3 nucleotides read TGTGCCAGCAGCCCTTTATTGCCCCCAGTGAACACTGAAGCTTTCTTT.

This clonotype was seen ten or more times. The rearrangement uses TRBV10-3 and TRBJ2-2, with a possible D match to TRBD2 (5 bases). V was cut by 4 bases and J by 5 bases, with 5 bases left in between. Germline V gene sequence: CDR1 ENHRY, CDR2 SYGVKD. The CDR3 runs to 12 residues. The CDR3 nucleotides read TGTGCCATCAGTGGGACTACCGGGGAGCTGTTTTTT. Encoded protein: CAISGTTGELFF.

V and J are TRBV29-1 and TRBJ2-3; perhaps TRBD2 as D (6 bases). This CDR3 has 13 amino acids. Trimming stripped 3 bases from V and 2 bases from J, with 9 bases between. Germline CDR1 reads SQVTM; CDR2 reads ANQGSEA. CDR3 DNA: TGCAGCGTTGACCCGGGAGTCACAGATACGCAGTATTTT. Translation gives CSVDPGVTDTQYF.

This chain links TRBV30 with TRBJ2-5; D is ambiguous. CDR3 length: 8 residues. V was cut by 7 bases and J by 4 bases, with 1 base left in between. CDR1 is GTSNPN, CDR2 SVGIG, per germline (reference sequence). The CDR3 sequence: CALETQYF. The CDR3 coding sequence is TGTGCCTTAGAGACCCAGTACTTC.

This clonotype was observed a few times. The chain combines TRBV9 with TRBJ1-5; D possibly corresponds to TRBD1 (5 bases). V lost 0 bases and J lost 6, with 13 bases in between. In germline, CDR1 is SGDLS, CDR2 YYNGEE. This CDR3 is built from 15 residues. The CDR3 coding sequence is TGTGCCAGCAGCGTAGGGGACTCCGGGACTCAGCCCCAGCATTTT. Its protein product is CASSVGDSGTQPQHF.

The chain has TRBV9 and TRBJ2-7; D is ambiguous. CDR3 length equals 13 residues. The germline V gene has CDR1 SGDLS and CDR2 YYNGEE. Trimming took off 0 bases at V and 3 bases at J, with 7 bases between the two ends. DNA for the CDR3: TGTGCCAGCAGCGTAGGACTGGGCTACGAGCAGTACTTC. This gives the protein CASSVGLGYEQYF.

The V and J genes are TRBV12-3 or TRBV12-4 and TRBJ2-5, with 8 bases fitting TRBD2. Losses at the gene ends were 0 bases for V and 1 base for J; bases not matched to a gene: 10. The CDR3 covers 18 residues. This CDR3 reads CASSLASRLAGTQETQYF. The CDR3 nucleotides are TGTGCCAGCAGTTTAGCGAGCCGGCTAGCGGGTACCCAAGAGACCCAGTACTTC.

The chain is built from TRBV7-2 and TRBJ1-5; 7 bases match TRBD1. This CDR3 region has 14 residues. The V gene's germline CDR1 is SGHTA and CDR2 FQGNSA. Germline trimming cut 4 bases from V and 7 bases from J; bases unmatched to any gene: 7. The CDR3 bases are TGTGCCAGCAGCTCTGGACAGGTCGGACAGCCCCAGCATTTT. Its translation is CASSSGQVGQPQHF.

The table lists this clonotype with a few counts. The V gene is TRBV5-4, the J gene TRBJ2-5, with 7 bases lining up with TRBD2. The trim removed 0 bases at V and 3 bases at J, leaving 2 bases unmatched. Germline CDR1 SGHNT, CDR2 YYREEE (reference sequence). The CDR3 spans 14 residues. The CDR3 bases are TGTGCCAGCAGCTTGGAAGCGGGGAAAGAGACCCAGTACTTC. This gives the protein CASSLEAGKETQYF.

This CDR3 is CSLSGIEYNEQFF. The CDR3 bases are TGCAGCCTTAGCGGCATTGAATACAATGAGCAGTTCTTC. V and J are TRBV29-1 and TRBJ2-1, with a weak D call TRBD2 (6 bases). The V end was cut by 8 bases, the J end by 4 bases, with 15 bases between. CDR3 length: 13 residues. Germline CDR1 SQVTM, CDR2 ANQGSEA.

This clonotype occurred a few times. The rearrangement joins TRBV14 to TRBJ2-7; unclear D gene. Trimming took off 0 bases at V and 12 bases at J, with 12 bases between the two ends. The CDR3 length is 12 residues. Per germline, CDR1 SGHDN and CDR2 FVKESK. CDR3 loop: CASSQDTPPRYF. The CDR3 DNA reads TGTGCCAGCAGCCAAGATACTCCCCCAAGGTACTTC.

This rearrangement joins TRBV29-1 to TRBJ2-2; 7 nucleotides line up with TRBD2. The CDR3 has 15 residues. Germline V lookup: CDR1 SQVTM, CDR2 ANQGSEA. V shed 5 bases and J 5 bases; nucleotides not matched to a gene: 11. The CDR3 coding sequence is TGCAGCGTTCGATCCGGGGGGAGTAGGACCGGGGAGCTGTTTTTT. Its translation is CSVRSGGSRTGELFF.

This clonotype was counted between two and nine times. The CDR3 sequence: CASSPIGGGPYNEQFF. The CDR3 DNA follows: TGTGCCAGCAGTCCCATCGGGGGGGGCCCTTACAATGAGCAGTTCTTC. The chain has TRBV28 and TRBJ2-1; 8 bases align to TRBD2. CDR1 is MDHEN, CDR2 SYDVKM, per germline. Trimming removed 5 bases from V and 4 bases from J; junction bases left unmatched: 10. This CDR3 is 16 amino acids long.

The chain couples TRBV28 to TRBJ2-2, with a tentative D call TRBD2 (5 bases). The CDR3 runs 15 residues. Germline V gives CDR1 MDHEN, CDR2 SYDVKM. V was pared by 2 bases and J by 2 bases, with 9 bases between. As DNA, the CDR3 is TGTGCCAGCAGTTTAGGAGGCATAAACACCGGGGAGCTGTTTTTT. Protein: CASSLGGINTGELFF.

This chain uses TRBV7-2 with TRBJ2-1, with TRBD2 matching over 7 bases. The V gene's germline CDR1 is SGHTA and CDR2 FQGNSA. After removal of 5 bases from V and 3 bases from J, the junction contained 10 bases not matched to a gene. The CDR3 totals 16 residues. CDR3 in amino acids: CASSRPGRAVYNEQFF. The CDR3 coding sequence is TGTGCCAGCAGCCGCCCGGGGAGGGCCGTCTACAATGAGCAGTTCTTC.

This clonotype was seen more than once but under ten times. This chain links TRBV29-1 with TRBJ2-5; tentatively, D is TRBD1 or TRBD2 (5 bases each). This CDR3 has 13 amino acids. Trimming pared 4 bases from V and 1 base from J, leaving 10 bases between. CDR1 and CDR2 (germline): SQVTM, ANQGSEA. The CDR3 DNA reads TGCAGCGTTGCTGCTGGGGGCCAAGAGACCCAGTACTTC. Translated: CSVAAGGQETQYF. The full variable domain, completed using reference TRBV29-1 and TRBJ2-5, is SAVISQKPSRDICQRGTSLTIQCQVDSQVTMMFWYRQQPGQSLTLIATANQGSEATYESGFVIDKFPISRPNLTFSTLTVSNMSPEDSSIYLCSVAAGGQETQYFGPGTRLLVL.

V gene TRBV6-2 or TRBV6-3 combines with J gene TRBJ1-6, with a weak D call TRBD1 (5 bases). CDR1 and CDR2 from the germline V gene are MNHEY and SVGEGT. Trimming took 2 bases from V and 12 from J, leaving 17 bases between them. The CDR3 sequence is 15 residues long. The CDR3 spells CASSYGLGRVQPLHF. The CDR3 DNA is TGTGCCAGCAGTTACGGATTGGGACGGGTACAACCCCTCCACTTT.

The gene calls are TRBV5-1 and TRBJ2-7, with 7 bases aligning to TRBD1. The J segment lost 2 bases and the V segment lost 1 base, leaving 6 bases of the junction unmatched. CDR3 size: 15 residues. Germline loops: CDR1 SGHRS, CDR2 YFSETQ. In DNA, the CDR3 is TGCGCCAGCAGCTTGTCGGGACAGTTAACCTACGAGCAGTACTTC. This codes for CASSLSGQLTYEQYF.

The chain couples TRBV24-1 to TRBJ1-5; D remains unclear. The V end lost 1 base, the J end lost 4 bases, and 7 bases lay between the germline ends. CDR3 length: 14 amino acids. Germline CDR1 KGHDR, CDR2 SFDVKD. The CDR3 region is CATSDLAGNQPQHF. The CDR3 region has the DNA TGTGCCACCAGTGATTTAGCAGGAAATCAGCCCCAGCATTTT.

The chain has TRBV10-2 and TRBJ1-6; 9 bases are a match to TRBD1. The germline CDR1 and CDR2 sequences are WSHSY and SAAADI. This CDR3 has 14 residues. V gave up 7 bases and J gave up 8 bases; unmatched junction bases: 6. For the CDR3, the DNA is TGCGCCAGCAAATATACAGGGGGCGATTCACCCCTCCACTTT. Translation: CASKYTGGDSPLHF.

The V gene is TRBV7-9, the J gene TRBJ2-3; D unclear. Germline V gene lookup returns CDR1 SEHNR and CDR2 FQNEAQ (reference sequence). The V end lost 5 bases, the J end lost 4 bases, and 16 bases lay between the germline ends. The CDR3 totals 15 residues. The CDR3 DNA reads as TGTGCCAGCAGCCAGACCGGCCTCGCGGCAGATACGCAGTATTTT. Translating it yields CASSQTGLAADTQYF.

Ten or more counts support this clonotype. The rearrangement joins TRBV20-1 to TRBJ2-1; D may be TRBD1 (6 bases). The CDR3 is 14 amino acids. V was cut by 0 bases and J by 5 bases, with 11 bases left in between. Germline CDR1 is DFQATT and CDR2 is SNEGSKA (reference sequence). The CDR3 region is CSARDRDTNNEQFF. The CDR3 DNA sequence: TGCAGTGCTAGAGACCGGGACACGAACAATGAGCAGTTCTTC.

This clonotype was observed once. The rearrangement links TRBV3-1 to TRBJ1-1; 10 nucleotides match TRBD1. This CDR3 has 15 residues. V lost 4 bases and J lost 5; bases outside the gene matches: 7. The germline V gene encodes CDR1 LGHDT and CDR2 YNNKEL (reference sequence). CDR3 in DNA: TGTGCCAGCAGCCTGGGGACAGGGGCGGGGACTGAAGCTTTCTTT. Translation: CASSLGTGAGTEAFF.

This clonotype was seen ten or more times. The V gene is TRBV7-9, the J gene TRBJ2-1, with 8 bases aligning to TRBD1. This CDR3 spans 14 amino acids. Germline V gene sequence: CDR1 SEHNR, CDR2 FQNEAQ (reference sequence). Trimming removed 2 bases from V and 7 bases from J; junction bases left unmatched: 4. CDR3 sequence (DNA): TGTGCCAGCAGCTTAACGCAGGGGGCAAATGAGCAGTTCTTC. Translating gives CASSLTQGANEQFF.